This T cell receptor beta chain was recorded in a study of blood T cells in healthy people across ages. The study, taken as a whole, reports: Because sorting was not performed, PBMCs prevented conclusive naive versus antigen-experienced comparison.

Germline V gene sequence: CDR1 SGHDN, CDR2 FVKESK. With 0 bases removed from V and 3 bases from J, the gap between germline ends came to 11 bases. The length of the CDR3 is 15 residues. Next came a second PCR, run for about 7 to 12 cycles, which used a sample-barcoded 5' primer along with a J-beta primer mix. From the 5' RACE reads, TCRdb called clonotypes with MiXCR, one entry per CDR3 protein. Seen here are 550,000 to 650,000 distinct CDR3 sequences, around 27% observed once, and the top ten hold approximately 3.6%. Concerning this clonotype: Its antigen is still unknown.

The same data also contributed to another study, on T cells of mothers and their children.

The specimen sequenced was blood. This receptor was obtained from a boy aged 2 to 10 in good health. The chain uses TRBV14 and TRBJ1-2; a possible D gene is TRBD1 (5 bases). The CDR3 bases are TGTGCCAGCAGCCAAGATGACAGTGCCTACTATGGCTACACCTTC. Its translation is CASSQDDSAYYGYTF.